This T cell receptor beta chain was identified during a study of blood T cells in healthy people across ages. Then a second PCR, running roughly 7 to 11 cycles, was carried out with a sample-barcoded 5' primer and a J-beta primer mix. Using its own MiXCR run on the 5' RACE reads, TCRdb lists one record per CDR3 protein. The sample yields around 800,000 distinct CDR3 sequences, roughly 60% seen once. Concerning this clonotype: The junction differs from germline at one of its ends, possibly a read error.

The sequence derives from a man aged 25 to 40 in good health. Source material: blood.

The CDR3 region is CASSLVLDGGTDTRYF. The CDR3 DNA reads TGTGCCAGCAGCTTAGTGCTGGACGGCGGCACAGATACGCGGTATTTT. The V gene is TRBV11-2, the J gene TRBJ2-3; no definite D call. The CDR3 length is 16 residues. Germline V gene lookup returns CDR1 SGHAT and CDR2 FQNNGV.